This T cell receptor (beta chain) came from a study of cytomegalovirus exposure and HLA in healthy donors. The length of the CDR3 is 16 residues. CDR1 is MNHEY, CDR2 SMNVEV, per germline (reference sequence). V gave up 5 bases and J gave up 6 bases; unmatched junction bases: 11. Use of 60 Vbeta and 13 Jbeta primers characterized the PCR. Here immunoSEQ multiplex PCR was the method, and the copy in TCRdb shows in-frame clones only, minus some. The sample consists of around 130,000 clones, approximately 70% of them appearing once. The chain links TRBV27 to TRBJ1-3, with 9 positions matching TRBD1. This clonotype originated in a woman aged 55-69 years in good health and CMV-seropositive. Sequencing used PBMCs. CDR3 loop: CASSPLRTGELNTIYF. The CDR3 nucleotides read TGTGCCAGCAGTCCACTTCGGACAGGGGAATTAAACACCATATATTTT.